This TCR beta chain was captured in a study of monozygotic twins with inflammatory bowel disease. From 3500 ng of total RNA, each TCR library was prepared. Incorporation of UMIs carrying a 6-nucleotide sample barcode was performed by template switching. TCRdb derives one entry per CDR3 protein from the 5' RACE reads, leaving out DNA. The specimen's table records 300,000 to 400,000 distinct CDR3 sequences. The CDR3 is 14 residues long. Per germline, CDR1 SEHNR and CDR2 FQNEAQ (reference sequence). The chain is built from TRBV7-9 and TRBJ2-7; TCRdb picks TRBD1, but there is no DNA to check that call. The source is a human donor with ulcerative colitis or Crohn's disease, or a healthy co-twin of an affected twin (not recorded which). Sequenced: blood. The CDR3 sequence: CASSLVGRVHEQYF.